The 7 T cell receptor beta chains given below trace back to one sample, sequenced in a study of cytomegalovirus exposure and HLA in healthy donors. Amplification used 60 Vbeta primers and 13 Jbeta primers. Libraries were prepared by immunoSEQ multiplex PCR; TCRdb keeps only in-frame clonotypes and omits some of them. The sample has about 190,000 clones. The specimen was PBMCs. These receptors originate from a woman aged 30 to 39 in good health and CMV-seropositive.

The rearrangement links TRBV18 to TRBJ2-1, with TRBD1 as a possible D gene (5 bases). Germline V gives CDR1 KGHSH, CDR2 LQKENI. V was shortened by 6 bases and J by 0 bases, with 9 bases between the two germline ends. The CDR3 spans 14 residues. The CDR3 bases are TGTGCCAGCTCCTCCGACAGCTCCTACAATGAGCAGTTCTTC. Its protein is CASSSDSSYNEQFF.

The chain combines TRBV4-1 with TRBJ1-4; 7 positions agree with TRBD1. V shed 2 bases and J 13 bases; nucleotides not matched to a gene: 13. Germline V gene data show CDR1 as MGHRA and CDR2 as YSYEKL. The CDR3 is 15 residues long. The CDR3, as DNA: TGCGCCAGCAGCCAACCCGGGACAGAAAGAAAAAGACTGTTTTTT. This encodes CASSQPGTERKRLFF.

The chain uses TRBV11-2 and TRBJ2-5; 9 bases map to TRBD1. Trimming took 2 bases from V and 9 from J; bases not matched to a gene: 16. The germline V gene encodes CDR1 SGHAT and CDR2 FQNNGV. The CDR3 consists of 17 residues. Here the CDR3 DNA reads TGTGCCAGCAGCTTAAGGCCCAATCCGGGACAGGGATCTGCCCAGTACTTC. It encodes CASSLRPNPGQGSAQYF.

This sequence joins TRBV18 and TRBJ2-7; 9 nucleotides agree with TRBD2. This CDR3 contains 15 residues. CDR1 and CDR2 (germline): KGHSH, LQKENI. Losses at the gene ends were 5 bases for V and 2 bases for J; bases not matched to a gene: 7. CDR3: CASSKGTSLTYEQYF. The CDR3 coding sequence is TGTGCCAGCTCAAAAGGGACTAGCCTGACCTACGAGCAGTACTTC.

V is TRBV7-8 and J is TRBJ2-5; tentative D call: TRBD2 (5 bases). The tail of the sequence fits TRBJ2-7 better, so the J call may be wrong. Germline CDR1 is SGHVS and CDR2 is FQNEAQ. The CDR3 covers 15 residues. The CDR3 region is CASSLAVEGSYEQYF. CDR3 bases: TGTGCCAGCAGCTTAGCGGTAGAGGGCTCCTACGAGCAGTACTTC.

The rearrangement joins TRBV10-1 to TRBJ1-1, with D possibly TRBD1 on 5 matching bases. Germline V gene lookup returns CDR1 WNHNN and CDR2 SYGVQD (reference sequence). The length of the CDR3 is 13 residues. The V gene lost 4 bases and the J gene lost 5 bases, with 11 bases spanning the gap. The DNA for the CDR3 is TGCGCCAGCAGTGCCTCGGGGGGGACTGAAGCTTTCTTT. Amino acid sequence: CASSASGGTEAFF.

CDR3 sequence reads: CASSPPLGGLRDGYGYTF. The CDR3 DNA is TGTGCCAGCTCACCACCGCTGGGCGGATTGCGGGATGGCTATGGCTACACCTTC. This chain links TRBV18 with TRBJ1-2; the D is unclear. The CDR3 runs to 18 residues. Germline-derived CDR1 and CDR2 are KGHSH and LQKENI. The ends were cut back, 0 bases at V and 4 bases at J, with 21 bases in the middle.